This is a list of T cell receptor beta chains from one sample in a study of control samples from healthy donors and cancer patients. Some clones are missing from TCRdb's copy, which holds only in-frame ones; the method was immunoSEQ multiplex PCR. This sample carries 150,000 to 200,000 clones, about 94% of them seen once, and the ten largest clones take roughly 8.4%. Material for sequencing was blood. The receptor set was obtained from a woman between 35 and 50 years old in good health. CDR3s include the opening cysteine and the closing phenylalanine or tryptophan. Fields, in order: CDR3 protein, CDR3 DNA, D gene, V gene, clone size, J gene. A D gene is named only where the DNA matches it firmly. Clone size is shown for a subset of rows, as once, few, many or a class of expanded clone.

CDR3 protein: CASSGTANYGYTF
CDR3 DNA: TGTGCCAGCAGCGGGACAGCTAACTATGGCTACACCTTC
D gene: TRBD1
V gene: TRBV5-6
clone size: NA
J gene: TRBJ1-2

CDR3 protein: CASSQRNGNTIYF
CDR3 DNA: TGTGCCAGCAGCCAAAGAAATGGAAACACCATATATTTT
D gene: NA
V gene: TRBV12-3/TRBV12-4
clone size: NA
J gene: TRBJ1-3

CDR3 protein: CASSHTERETQYF
CDR3 DNA: TGTGCCAGCTCACATACTGAGAGAGAGACCCAGTACTTC
D gene: NA
V gene: TRBV18
clone size: NA
J gene: TRBJ2-5

CDR3 protein: CASSFRTGETEAFF
CDR3 DNA: TGTGCCAGCAGTTTCCGGACAGGGGAAACTGAAGCTTTCTTT
D gene: TRBD1
V gene: TRBV27
clone size: NA
J gene: TRBJ1-1

CDR3 protein: CASSDEQRLYGYTF
CDR3 DNA: TGTGCCAGCAGCGACGAACAACGCCTCTATGGCTACACCTTC
D gene: NA
V gene: TRBV7-2
clone size: NA
J gene: TRBJ1-2

CDR3 protein: CASSQSSGVRAEAFF
CDR3 DNA: TGCGCCAGCAGCCAAAGTTCAGGGGTTCGGGCTGAAGCTTTCTTT
D gene: NA
V gene: TRBV4-3
clone size: NA
J gene: TRBJ1-1

CDR3 protein: CAISETVNTEAFF
CDR3 DNA: TGTGCCATCAGTGAGACGGTGAACACTGAAGCTTTCTTT
D gene: NA
V gene: TRBV10-3
clone size: NA
J gene: TRBJ1-1

CDR3 protein: CASSVKGSYNEQFF
CDR3 DNA: TGCGCCAGCAGTGTTAAGGGTTCCTACAATGAGCAGTTCTTC
D gene: NA
V gene: TRBV10-2
clone size: NA
J gene: TRBJ2-1

CDR3 protein: CASTPAEVSGNTIYF
CDR3 DNA: TGTGCCAGTACCCCCGCGGAGGTTTCTGGAAACACCATATATTTT
D gene: NA
V gene: TRBV19
clone size: NA
J gene: TRBJ1-3

CDR3 protein: CASSRDSGAYNEQFF
CDR3 DNA: TGTGCCAGCAGCCGAGACTCCGGCGCCTACAATGAGCAGTTCTTC
D gene: NA
V gene: TRBV7-8
clone size: NA
J gene: TRBJ2-1

CDR3 protein: CASSGPGGEQFF
CDR3 DNA: TGTGCCAGCAGCGGGCCGGGAGGTGAGCAGTTCTTC
D gene: TRBD2
V gene: TRBV9
clone size: NA
J gene: TRBJ2-1

CDR3 protein: CASSSPIRTGENEQYF
CDR3 DNA: TGTGCCAGCAGTAGCCCGATAAGGACAGGGGAAAACGAGCAGTACTTC
D gene: TRBD1
V gene: TRBV6-2/TRBV6-3
clone size: NA
J gene: TRBJ2-7

CDR3 protein: CASNDGVGGNYGYTF
CDR3 DNA: TGTGCCAGTAACGACGGTGTAGGGGGAAACTATGGCTACACCTTC
D gene: NA
V gene: TRBV19
clone size: NA
J gene: TRBJ1-2

CDR3 protein: CAISEEDRGGGYTF
CDR3 DNA: TGTGCCATCAGTGAAGAGGACAGGGGGGGTGGCTACACCTTC
D gene: TRBD1
V gene: TRBV10-3
clone size: NA
J gene: TRBJ1-2

CDR3 protein: CASSHKPEDYGYTF
CDR3 DNA: TGTGCCAGCAGCCACAAACCCGAGGACTATGGCTACACCTTC
D gene: NA
V gene: TRBV7-9
clone size: NA
J gene: TRBJ1-2

CDR3 protein: CASSLERGAGNTIYF
CDR3 DNA: TGCGCCAGCAGCTTAGAAAGGGGCGCTGGAAACACCATATATTTT
D gene: NA
V gene: TRBV5-1
clone size: NA
J gene: TRBJ1-3

CDR3 protein: CASKQTVNTEAFF
CDR3 DNA: TGTGCCAGTAAACAGACAGTTAACACTGAAGCTTTCTTT
D gene: NA
V gene: TRBV19
clone size: NA
J gene: TRBJ1-1

CDR3 protein: CASSHYEQYF
CDR3 DNA: TGTGCCAGCAGCCATTACGAGCAGTACTTC
D gene: NA
V gene: TRBV5-8
clone size: NA
J gene: TRBJ2-7

CDR3 protein: CASSQEPGHLTGELFF
CDR3 DNA: TGCGCCAGCAGCCAAGAGCCGGGACACCTCACCGGGGAGCTGTTTTTT
D gene: NA
V gene: TRBV4-3
clone size: NA
J gene: TRBJ2-2

CDR3 protein: CASRATTNYGYTF
CDR3 DNA: TGCGCCAGCAGGGCAACTACTAACTATGGCTACACCTTC
D gene: NA
V gene: TRBV5-1
clone size: once
J gene: TRBJ1-2

CDR3 protein: CASSVALLAGGTDTQYF
CDR3 DNA: TGTGCCAGCAGCGTAGCCCTACTAGCGGGGGGCACAGATACGCAGTATTTT
D gene: TRBD2
V gene: TRBV9
clone size: NA
J gene: TRBJ2-3

CDR3 protein: CASSSPGQDLMNTEAFF
CDR3 DNA: TGTGCCAGCAGCTCCCCGGGGCAGGACCTAATGAACACTGAAGCTTTCTTT
D gene: NA
V gene: TRBV21-1
clone size: once
J gene: TRBJ1-1

CDR3 protein: CASSFQGGGNTIYF
CDR3 DNA: TGTGCCAGCAGCTTCCAGGGAGGAGGAAACACCATATATTTT
D gene: NA
V gene: TRBV5-4
clone size: NA
J gene: TRBJ1-3

CDR3 protein: CSVGDTNTEAFF
CDR3 DNA: TGCAGCGTTGGGGACACGAACACTGAAGCTTTCTTT
D gene: NA
V gene: TRBV29-1
clone size: NA
J gene: TRBJ1-1

CDR3 protein: CASSPYRSEQYF
CDR3 DNA: TGTGCCAGCAGCCCCTATCGCAGCGAGCAGTACTTC
D gene: NA
V gene: TRBV2
clone size: NA
J gene: TRBJ2-7

CDR3 protein: CASSLASTGYNSPLHF
CDR3 DNA: TGTGCCAGCAGCTTAGCGTCCACGGGGTACAATTCACCCCTCCACTTT
D gene: NA
V gene: TRBV7-8
clone size: NA
J gene: TRBJ1-6

CDR3 protein: CASSLNGGRATDTQYF
CDR3 DNA: TGCGCCAGCAGCCTGAATGGGGGAAGGGCCACAGATACGCAGTATTTT
D gene: NA
V gene: TRBV4-1
clone size: NA
J gene: TRBJ2-3

CDR3 protein: CASSFQSSPLHF
CDR3 DNA: TGTGCCAGCAGTTTTCAGTCCTCACCCCTCCACTTT
D gene: NA
V gene: TRBV12-3/TRBV12-4
clone size: NA
J gene: TRBJ1-6

CDR3 protein: CASRRESSYNSPLHF
CDR3 DNA: TGTGCCAGTAGGCGGGAGAGCTCCTATAATTCACCCCTCCACTTT
D gene: NA
V gene: TRBV19
clone size: NA
J gene: TRBJ1-6

CDR3 protein: CASSSQGAQDTEAFF
CDR3 DNA: TGTGCCAGCAGTTCGCAGGGGGCTCAGGACACTGAAGCTTTCTTT
D gene: TRBD1
V gene: TRBV27
clone size: NA
J gene: TRBJ1-1

CDR3 protein: CASGGQGNEQYF
CDR3 DNA: TGTGCCAGCGGGGGACAGGGGAACGAGCAGTACTTC
D gene: TRBD1
V gene: TRBV9
clone size: NA
J gene: TRBJ2-7

CDR3 protein: CASSPQAGGAFSDTQYF
CDR3 DNA: TGTGCCAGCTCACCACAAGCGGGGGGCGCTTTCTCAGATACGCAGTATTTT
D gene: TRBD2
V gene: TRBV18
clone size: NA
J gene: TRBJ2-3

CDR3 protein: CASSQTLKGEQYF
CDR3 DNA: TGTGCCAGCAGCCAGACTCTCAAGGGCGAGCAGTACTTC
D gene: NA
V gene: TRBV3-1/TRBV3-2
clone size: once
J gene: TRBJ2-7

CDR3 protein: CASSWGLAGNEQFF
CDR3 DNA: TGTGCCAGCAGTTGGGGACTAGCGGGGAATGAGCAGTTCTTC
D gene: TRBD2
V gene: TRBV6-2/TRBV6-3
clone size: NA
J gene: TRBJ2-1